The 13 T cell receptor beta chains reported below all come from one sample, sequenced in a study of graft-versus-host responses after intestinal transplantation. Profiling relied on immunoSEQ multiplex PCR, and the TCRdb table lists in-frame clones only, not all of them. Of tens of thousands of clones detected, 91% appear once; the ten largest clones hold approximately 2.9%. The sequences come from PBMCs, collected 118 to 130 days after intestinal transplantation. These receptors all come from a human patient who received an intestinal transplant, so some T cells may come from the graft donor.

This sequence joins TRBV4-1 and TRBJ1-2, with a tentative D call TRBD1 (5 bases). The CDR3 contains 15 residues. CDR1 is MGHRA and CDR2 is YSYEKL in the germline V gene. V lost 1 base to trimming and J lost 4 bases, with 13 bases between them. CDR3 loop: CASSQGPGTAYGYTF. In DNA form, the CDR3 reads TGCGCCAGCAGCCAAGGGCCCGGGACGGCCTATGGCTACACCTTC.

In the case of this clone: At one end the junction does not follow the germline gene, possibly because of a read error. The same CDR3 can be traced to other DNA sequences in this sample. The V gene is TRBV25-1, the J gene TRBJ2-2; 14 nucleotides agree with TRBD2. The CDR3 spans 16 residues. Germline V gives CDR1 MGHDK, CDR2 SYGVNS. The CDR3 loop reads CASSVGLAGVTGELFF. CDR3 sequence (DNA): TGCGCCAGCAGTGTGGGACTAGCGGGAGTAACCGGGGAGCTGTTTTTT. The full variable domain, completed using reference TRBV25-1 and TRBJ2-2, is EADIYQTPRYLVIGTGKKITLECSQTMGHDKMYWYQQDPGMELHLIHYSYGVNSTEKGDLSSESTVSRIRTEHFPLTLESARPSHTSQYLCASSVGLAGVTGELFFGEGSRLTVL.

This chain links TRBV28 with TRBJ1-2; D call uncertain. Germline V gene sequence: CDR1 MDHEN, CDR2 SYDVKM. Trimming took 3 bases from V and 4 from J, leaving 12 bases between them. CDR3 length equals 14 residues. The CDR3 is CASSLSGEGYGYTF. DNA for the CDR3: TGTGCCAGCAGTTTGTCCGGGGAGGGCTATGGCTACACCTTC.

This clone was seen only once. The chain uses TRBV5-1 and TRBJ2-5, with D perhaps TRBD1 (7 bases). The CDR3 extends over 15 amino acids. With 4 bases removed from V and 5 bases from J, the gap between germline ends came to 18 bases. CDR1 SGHRS and CDR2 YFSETQ come from the germline V gene. The CDR3 nucleotides are TGCGCCAGCAGCCCGTCCGGAGGGGGCGGCGAGACCCAGTACTTC. It yields the protein CASSPSGGGGETQYF. Full variable domain (outside the CDR3, taken from reference TRBV5-1 and TRBJ2-5): KAGVTQTPRYLIKTRGQQVTLSCSPISGHRSVSWYQQTPGQGLQFLFEYFSETQRNKGNFPGRFSGRQFSNSRSEMNVSTLELGDSALYLCASSPSGGGGETQYFGPGTRLLVL.

The genes are TRBV5-1 and TRBJ2-7; 10 bases line up with TRBD2. The V and J ends lost 0 bases and 3 bases, in that order; junction bases with no gene match: 0. The CDR3 is 14 residues long. CDR1 SGHRS and CDR2 YFSETQ come from the germline V gene. The CDR3 nucleotides read TGCGCCAGCAGCTTGGGGACTAGCGGCTACGAGCAGTACTTC. It is translated as CASSLGTSGYEQYF. The entire variable domain, with the rest obtained from reference TRBV5-1 and TRBJ2-7, is as follows: KAGVTQTPRYLIKTRGQQVTLSCSPISGHRSVSWYQQTPGQGLQFLFEYFSETQRNKGNFPGRFSGRQFSNSRSEMNVSTLELGDSALYLCASSLGTSGYEQYFGPGTRLTVT.

The chain recombines TRBV6-5 with TRBJ1-1, with D unclear. CDR1 and CDR2 (germline): MNHEY, SVGAGI. The CDR3 is made up of 14 amino acids. V shed 0 bases and J shed 1 base, with 6 bases lying between them. The CDR3 DNA reads as TGTGCCAGCAGTTACTCGGACGAGAACACTGAAGCTTTCTTT. It yields the protein CASSYSDENTEAFF.

The genes are TRBV7-2 and TRBJ2-3; D is tentatively TRBD1 or TRBD2 (6 bases each). This CDR3 contains 15 residues. V was clipped by 0 bases and J by 0 bases, with 7 bases between them. From germline, CDR1 is SGHTA and CDR2 FQGNSA. The CDR3 bases are TGTGCCAGCAGCTTAGCGGGGGGCAGCACAGATACGCAGTATTTT. This translates into CASSLAGGSTDTQYF. Full variable domain (outside the CDR3, taken from reference TRBV7-2 and TRBJ2-3): GAGVSQSPSNKVTEKGKDVELRCDPISGHTALYWYRQSLGQGLEFLIYFQGNSAPDKSGLPSDRFSAERTGGSVSTLTIQRTQQEDSAVYLCASSLAGGSTDTQYFGPGTRLTVL.

The chain carries TRBV10-1 and TRBJ2-7; D remains ambiguous. The CDR3 loop spans 16 amino acids. Germline loops: CDR1 WNHNN, CDR2 SYGVQD (reference sequence). V shed 0 bases and J shed 5 bases, with 17 bases lying between them. As DNA, the CDR3 is TGCGCCAGCAGTGAGTCGTCAAGGGTAAGTTTCCACGAGCAGTACTTC. It encodes CASSESSRVSFHEQYF.

The chain employs TRBV9 and TRBJ1-2; D uncertain. Trimming removed 6 bases from V and 4 bases from J, with 10 bases in between. Germline CDR1 SGDLS, CDR2 YYNGEE. The CDR3 sequence is 12 residues long. CDR3 DNA: TGTGCCAGCAACCCTATAGGCTATGGCTACACCTTC. Its protein product is CASNPIGYGYTF.

This chain links TRBV19 with TRBJ1-4, with D perhaps TRBD1 (5 bases). CDR1 is LNHDA, CDR2 SQIVND, per germline (reference sequence). This CDR3 region has 15 residues. The V and J ends lost 5 bases and 0 bases respectively, with 10 bases between them. The CDR3 DNA follows: TGTGCCAGTAGTCGGGACCCATCAACTAATGAAAAACTGTTTTTT. Residues: CASSRDPSTNEKLFF.

The chain has TRBV19 and TRBJ1-1; D is unresolved. The CDR3 contains 15 residues. The germline gives CDR1 LNHDA, CDR2 SQIVND (reference sequence). Trimming pared 3 bases from V and 0 bases from J, leaving 11 bases between. The CDR3 region is CASSITHSLNTEAFF. The CDR3 region has the DNA TGTGCCAGTAGTATCACCCACAGCCTGAACACTGAAGCTTTCTTT.

There are a few counts of this clone. An end of the junction differs from the germline gene, which may be a read error. J is TRBJ2-7 and V is TRBV5-1, with D unresolved. This CDR3 contains 13 residues. Germline V gives CDR1 SGHRS, CDR2 YFSETQ. CDR3 region: CASSLASPVERYF. Written as DNA, the CDR3 is TGCGCCAGCAGCTTGGCTTCTCCCGTGGAGCGGTACTTC.

The chain couples TRBV15 to TRBJ1-2; D not resolved. The V end lost 7 bases, the J end lost 11 bases, and 20 bases lay between the germline ends. This CDR3 has 13 residues. Germline V gene lookup returns CDR1 LNHNV and CDR2 YYDKDF (reference sequence). The CDR3 reads CATTGRFGQEYTF. The CDR3 nucleotides are TGTGCCACCACTGGGAGGTTTGGCCAAGAGTACACCTTC.